The source of this TCR beta chain is a study of regulatory T cells in long-lasting Graves disease. Study results and limitations: Persistent disease favored TRBV28, TRBJ1-2 and TRBJ2-5.

The germline V gene has CDR1 SGHTA and CDR2 FQGNSA. The CDR3 consists of 18 residues. This clonotype has just one count. Its antigen is undetermined. This likely came from a read error, as a far larger clone is one base away. Time point of the sample: newly diagnosed GD, antithyroid drugs for less than 3 months. RNA from PBMCs was the source of the TCR library. Peripheral blood, 7 to 10 milliliters per patient, was collected in EDTA tubes. To make TCR beta libraries, researchers used iRepertoire HTBI primers and Arm-PCR of CDR3 regions. TCRdb itself ran the multiplex PCR reads through MiXCR, one entry per CDR3 protein. This sample has under 300,000 distinct CDR3 sequences, with 15% to 20% found just once. These same records also appear under a second study, on T cells in Graves' hyperthyroidism and ophthalmopathy. In that study: Exclusion criteria comprised uncontrolled infection, other autoimmune disease, pregnancy or lactation.

This chain connects TRBV7-2 to TRBJ2-3; the match to TRBD2 covers 9 bases. This TCR derives from a woman aged 25 to 39 with Graves disease. This specimen consisted of peripheral blood mononuclear cells (PBMCs), obtained at new diagnosis, from a patient treated with antithyroid drugs. This CDR3 reads CASSSLPNGGGVTGTQYF. DNA for the CDR3: TGTGCCAGCAGCTCCCTACCCAACGGCGGGGGGGTAACAGGTACGCAGTATTTT. Using reference TRBV7-2 and TRBJ2-3 for the parts outside the CDR3, the full variable domain is GAGVSQSPSNKVTEKGKDVELRCDPISGHTALYWYRQSLGQGLEFLIYFQGNSAPDKSGLPSDRFSAERTGGSVSTLTIQRTQQEDSAVYLCASSSLPNGGGVTGTQYFGPGTRLTVL.